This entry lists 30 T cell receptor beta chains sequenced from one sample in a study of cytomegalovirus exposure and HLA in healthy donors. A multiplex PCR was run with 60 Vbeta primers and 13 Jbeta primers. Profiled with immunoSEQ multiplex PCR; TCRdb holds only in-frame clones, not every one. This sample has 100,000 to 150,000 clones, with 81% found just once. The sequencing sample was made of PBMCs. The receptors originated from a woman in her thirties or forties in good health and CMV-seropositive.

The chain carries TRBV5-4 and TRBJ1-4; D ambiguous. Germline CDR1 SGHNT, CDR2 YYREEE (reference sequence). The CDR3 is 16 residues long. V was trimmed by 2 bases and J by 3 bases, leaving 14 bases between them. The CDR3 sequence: CASSFKLGASNEKLFF. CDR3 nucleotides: TGTGCCAGCAGCTTCAAACTGGGCGCCTCTAATGAAAAACTGTTTTTT.

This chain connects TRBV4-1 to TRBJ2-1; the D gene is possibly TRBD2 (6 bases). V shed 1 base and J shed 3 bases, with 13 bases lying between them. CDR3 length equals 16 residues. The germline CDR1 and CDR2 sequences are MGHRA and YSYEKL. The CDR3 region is CASSQAMRGNYNEQFF. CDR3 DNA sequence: TGCGCCAGCAGCCAAGCCATGCGGGGAAACTACAATGAGCAGTTCTTC.

The CDR3 is CASSPRPGQGNTYEQYF. CDR3 DNA sequence: TGTGCCAGCAGCCCCAGACCGGGACAGGGGAACACCTACGAGCAGTACTTC. The rearrangement joins TRBV7-9 to TRBJ2-7; the match to TRBD1 covers 10 bases. The CDR3 loop spans 17 amino acids. Germline CDR1 and CDR2: SEHNR and FQNEAQ (reference sequence). V lost 5 bases to trimming and J lost 2 bases; unmatched junction nucleotides: 12.

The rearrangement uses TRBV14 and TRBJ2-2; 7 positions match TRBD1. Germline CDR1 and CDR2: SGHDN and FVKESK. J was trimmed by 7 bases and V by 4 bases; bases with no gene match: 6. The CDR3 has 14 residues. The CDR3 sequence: CASSRTGAGGELFF. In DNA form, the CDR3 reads TGTGCCAGCAGCCGAACAGGGGCCGGCGGGGAGCTGTTTTTT.

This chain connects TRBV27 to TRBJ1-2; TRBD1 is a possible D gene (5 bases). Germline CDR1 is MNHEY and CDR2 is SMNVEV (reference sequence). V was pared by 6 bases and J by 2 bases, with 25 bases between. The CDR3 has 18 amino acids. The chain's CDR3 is CASSLGGGLQRGNYGYTF. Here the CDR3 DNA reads TGTGCCAGCAGCCTCGGGGGTGGCCTTCAAAGGGGAAACTATGGCTACACCTTC.

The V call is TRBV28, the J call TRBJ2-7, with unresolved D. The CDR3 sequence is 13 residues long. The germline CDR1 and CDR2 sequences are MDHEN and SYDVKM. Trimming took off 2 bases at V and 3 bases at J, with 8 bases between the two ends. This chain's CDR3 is CASSLGLVYEQYF. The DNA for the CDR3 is TGTGCCAGCAGTTTAGGTTTAGTCTACGAGCAGTACTTC.

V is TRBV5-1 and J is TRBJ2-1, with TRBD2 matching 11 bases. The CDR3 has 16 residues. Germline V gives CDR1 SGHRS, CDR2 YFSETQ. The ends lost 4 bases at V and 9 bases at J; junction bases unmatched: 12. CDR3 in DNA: TGCGCCAGCAGCCCACCGGGGACTAGCGGAACGACTGAGCAGTTCTTC. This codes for CASSPPGTSGTTEQFF.

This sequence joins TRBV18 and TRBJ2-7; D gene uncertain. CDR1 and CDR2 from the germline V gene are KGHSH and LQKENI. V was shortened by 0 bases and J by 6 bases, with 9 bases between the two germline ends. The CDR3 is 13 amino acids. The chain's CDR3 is CASSPPAPPEQYF. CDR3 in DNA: TGTGCCAGCTCACCACCGGCACCTCCCGAGCAGTACTTC.

The CDR3 sequence: CASNRGGRYEQYF. The CDR3 DNA reads TGTGCCAGCAACCGGGGGGGTAGGTACGAGCAGTACTTC. The chain combines TRBV28 with TRBJ2-7, with 8 nucleotides matching TRBD2. The CDR3 extends over 13 amino acids. Germline V gene lookup returns CDR1 MDHEN and CDR2 SYDVKM. V shed 7 bases, J shed 4 bases, and the junction held 6 bases outside the gene matches. Complete variable domain (other parts from reference TRBV28 and TRBJ2-7): DVKVTQSSRYLVKRTGEKVFLECVQDMDHENMFWYRQDPGLGLRLIYFSYDVKMKEKGDIPEGYSVSREKKERFSLILESASTNQTSMYLCASNRGGRYEQYFGPGTRLTVT.

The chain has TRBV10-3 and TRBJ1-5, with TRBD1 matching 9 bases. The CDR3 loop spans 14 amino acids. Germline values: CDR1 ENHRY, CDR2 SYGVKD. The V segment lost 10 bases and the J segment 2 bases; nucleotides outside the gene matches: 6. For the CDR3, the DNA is TGTGCCACTTACACAGGGGGCGGCAATCAGCCCCAGCATTTT. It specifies CATYTGGGNQPQHF.

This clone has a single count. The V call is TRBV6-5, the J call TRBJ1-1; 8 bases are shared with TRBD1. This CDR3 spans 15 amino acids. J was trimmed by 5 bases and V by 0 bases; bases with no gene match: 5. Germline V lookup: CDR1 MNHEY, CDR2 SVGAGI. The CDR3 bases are TGTGCCAGCAGTTACTCTATACGGACAGGGACTGAAGCTTTCTTT. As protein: CASSYSIRTGTEAFF.

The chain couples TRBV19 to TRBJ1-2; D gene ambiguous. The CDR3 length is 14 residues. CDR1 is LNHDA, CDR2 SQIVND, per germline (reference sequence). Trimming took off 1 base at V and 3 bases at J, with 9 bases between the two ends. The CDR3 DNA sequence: TGTGCCAGTAGTATAGGCGGCAGTGACTATGGCTACACCTTC. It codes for CASSIGGSDYGYTF.

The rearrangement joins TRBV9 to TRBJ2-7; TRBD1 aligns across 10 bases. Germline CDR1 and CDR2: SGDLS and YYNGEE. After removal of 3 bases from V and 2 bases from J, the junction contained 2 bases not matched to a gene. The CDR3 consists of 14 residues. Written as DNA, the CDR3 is TGTGCCAGCAGCGAGGGGACAGGGGCCTACGAGCAGTACTTC. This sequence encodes CASSEGTGAYEQYF. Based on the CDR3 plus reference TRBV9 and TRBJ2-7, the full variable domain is DSGVTQTPKHLITATGQRVTLRCSPRSGDLSVYWYQQSLDQGLQFLIQYYNGEERAKGNILERFSAQQFPDLHSELNLSSLELGDSALYFCASSEGTGAYEQYFGPGTRLTVT.

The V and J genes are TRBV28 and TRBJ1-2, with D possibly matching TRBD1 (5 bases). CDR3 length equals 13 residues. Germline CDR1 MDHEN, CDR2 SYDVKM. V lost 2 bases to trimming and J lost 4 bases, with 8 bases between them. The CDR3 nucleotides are TGTGCCAGCAGTTTAAAGGGGCGCTATGGCTACACCTTC. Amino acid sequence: CASSLKGRYGYTF.

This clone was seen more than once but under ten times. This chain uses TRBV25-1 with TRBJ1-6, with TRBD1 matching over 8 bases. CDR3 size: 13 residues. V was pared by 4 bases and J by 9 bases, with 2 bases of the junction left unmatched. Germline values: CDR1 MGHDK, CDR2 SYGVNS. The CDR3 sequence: CASSAGGPSPLHF. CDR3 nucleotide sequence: TGTGCCAGCAGTGCAGGGGGCCCTTCACCCCTCCACTTT. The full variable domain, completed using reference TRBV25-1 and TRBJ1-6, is EADIYQTPRYLVIGTGKKITLECSQTMGHDKMYWYQQDPGMELHLIHYSYGVNSTEKGDLSSESTVSRIRTEHFPLTLESARPSHTSQYLCASSAGGPSPLHFGNGTRLTVT.

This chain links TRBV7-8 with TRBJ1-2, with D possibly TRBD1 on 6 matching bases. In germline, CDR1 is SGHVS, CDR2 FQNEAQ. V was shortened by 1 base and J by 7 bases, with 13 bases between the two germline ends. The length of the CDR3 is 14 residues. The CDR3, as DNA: TGTGCCAGCAGCTTAGGAGGGGGGGCCCGTGGCTACACCTTC. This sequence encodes CASSLGGGARGYTF. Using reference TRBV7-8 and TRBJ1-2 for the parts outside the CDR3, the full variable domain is GAGVSQSPRYKVAKRGQDVALRCDPISGHVSLFWYQQALGQGPEFLTYFQNEAQLDKSGLPSDRFFAERPEGSVSTLKIQRTQQEDSAVYLCASSLGGGARGYTFGSGTRLTVV.

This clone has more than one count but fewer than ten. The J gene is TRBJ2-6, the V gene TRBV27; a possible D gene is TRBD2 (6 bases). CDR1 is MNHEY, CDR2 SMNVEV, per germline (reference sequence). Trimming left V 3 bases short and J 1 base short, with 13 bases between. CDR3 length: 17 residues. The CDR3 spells CASSFGGRRSGANVLTF. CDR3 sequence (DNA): TGTGCCAGCAGTTTTGGAGGGCGTAGATCTGGGGCCAACGTCCTGACTTTC.

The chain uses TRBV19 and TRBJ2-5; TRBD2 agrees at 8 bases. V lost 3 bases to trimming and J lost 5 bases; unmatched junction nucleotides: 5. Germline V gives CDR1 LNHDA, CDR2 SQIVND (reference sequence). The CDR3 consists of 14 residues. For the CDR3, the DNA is TGTGCCAGTAGTATTGTAGCGGGAAGGGAGACCCAGTACTTC. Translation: CASSIVAGRETQYF.

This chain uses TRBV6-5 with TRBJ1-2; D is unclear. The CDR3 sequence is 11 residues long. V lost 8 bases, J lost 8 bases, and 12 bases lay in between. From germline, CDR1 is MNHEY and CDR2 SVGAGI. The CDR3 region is CASSREGGYTF. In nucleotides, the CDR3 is TGTGCCAGCTCGCGGGAGGGAGGCTACACCTTC.

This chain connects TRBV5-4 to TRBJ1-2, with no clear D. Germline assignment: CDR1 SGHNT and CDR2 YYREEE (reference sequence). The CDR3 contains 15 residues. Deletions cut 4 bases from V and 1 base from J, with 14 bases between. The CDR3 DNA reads TGTGCCAGCAGCCCCGGCGGGAGTTTTAACTATGGCTACACCTTC. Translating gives CASSPGGSFNYGYTF.

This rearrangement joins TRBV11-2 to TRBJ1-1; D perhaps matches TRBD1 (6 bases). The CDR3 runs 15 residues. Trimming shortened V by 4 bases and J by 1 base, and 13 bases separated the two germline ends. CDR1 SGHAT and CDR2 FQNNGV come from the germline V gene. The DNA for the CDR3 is TGTGCCAGCAGCTCAATCAGGGGCCAGAACACTGAAGCTTTCTTT. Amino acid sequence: CASSSIRGQNTEAFF.

In DNA form, the CDR3 reads TGTGCCAGCAGTTTATTGGGCGGGAGCTCCTACAATGAGCAGTTCTTC. Translating it yields CASSLLGGSSYNEQFF. V usage is TRBV28 and J usage is TRBJ2-1, with 7 bases matching TRBD2. V shed 1 base and J 0 bases; nucleotides not matched to a gene: 3. This CDR3 is built from 16 residues. Germline-derived CDR1 and CDR2 are MDHEN and SYDVKM. The full variable domain, with the rest looked up from reference TRBV28 and TRBJ2-1, is DVKVTQSSRYLVKRTGEKVFLECVQDMDHENMFWYRQDPGLGLRLIYFSYDVKMKEKGDIPEGYSVSREKKERFSLILESASTNQTSMYLCASSLLGGSSYNEQFFGPGTRLTVL.

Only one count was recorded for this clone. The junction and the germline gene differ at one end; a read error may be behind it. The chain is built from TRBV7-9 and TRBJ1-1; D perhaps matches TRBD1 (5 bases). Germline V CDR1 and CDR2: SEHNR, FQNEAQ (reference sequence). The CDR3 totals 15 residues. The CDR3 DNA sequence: TGTTCCAGCAGCTTTGACAGACCCTCCCTGACTGAAGCTTTCTTT. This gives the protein CSSSFDRPSLTEAFF.

As DNA, the CDR3 is TGTGCCATAGCGGGGGGGACGTATGGCGAGCAGTACTTC. This sequence encodes CAIAGGTYGEQYF. The gene calls are TRBV10-3 and TRBJ2-7; 10 nucleotides line up with TRBD2. The CDR3 is made up of 13 amino acids. V dropped 9 bases and J dropped 6; count of bases not matched to a gene: 8. From germline, CDR1 is ENHRY and CDR2 SYGVKD.

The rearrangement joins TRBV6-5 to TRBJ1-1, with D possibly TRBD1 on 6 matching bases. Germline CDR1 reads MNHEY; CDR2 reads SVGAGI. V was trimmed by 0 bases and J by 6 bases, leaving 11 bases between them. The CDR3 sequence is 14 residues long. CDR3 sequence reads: CASSYSPTGPEAFF. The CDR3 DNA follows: TGTGCCAGCAGTTACTCGCCGACAGGTCCTGAAGCTTTCTTT.

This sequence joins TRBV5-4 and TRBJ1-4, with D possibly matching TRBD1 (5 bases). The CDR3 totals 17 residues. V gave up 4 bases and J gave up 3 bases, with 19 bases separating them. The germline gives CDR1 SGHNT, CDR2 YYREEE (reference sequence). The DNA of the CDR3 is TGTGCCAGCAGCCCGGGGGTTGGAGACGGTTCTAATGAAAAACTGTTTTTT. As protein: CASSPGVGDGSNEKLFF.

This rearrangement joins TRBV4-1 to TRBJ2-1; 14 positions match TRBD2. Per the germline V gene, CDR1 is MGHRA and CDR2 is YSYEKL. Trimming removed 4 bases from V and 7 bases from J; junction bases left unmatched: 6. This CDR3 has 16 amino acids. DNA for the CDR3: TGCGCCAGCAGCCTTCGGACTAGCGGGGGGATGAATGAGCAGTTCTTC. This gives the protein CASSLRTSGGMNEQFF.

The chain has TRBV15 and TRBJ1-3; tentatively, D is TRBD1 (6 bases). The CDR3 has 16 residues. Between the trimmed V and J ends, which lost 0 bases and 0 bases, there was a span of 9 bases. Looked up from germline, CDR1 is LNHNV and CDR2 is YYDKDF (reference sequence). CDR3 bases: TGTGCCACCAGCAGAGATAGAGGGGGCTCTGGAAACACCATATATTTT. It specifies CATSRDRGGSGNTIYF.

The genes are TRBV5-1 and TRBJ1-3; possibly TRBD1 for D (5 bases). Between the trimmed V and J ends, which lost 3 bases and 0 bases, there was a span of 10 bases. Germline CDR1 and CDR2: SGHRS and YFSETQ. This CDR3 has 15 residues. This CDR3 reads CASSSGLTSGNTIYF. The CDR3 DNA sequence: TGCGCCAGCAGCTCGGGACTGACCTCTGGAAACACCATATATTTT.

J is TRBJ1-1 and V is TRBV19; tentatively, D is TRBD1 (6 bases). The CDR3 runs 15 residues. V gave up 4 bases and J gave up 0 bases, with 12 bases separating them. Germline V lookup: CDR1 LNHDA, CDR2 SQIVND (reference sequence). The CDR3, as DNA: TGTGCCAGTAGTAGATCAGGGACATTGAACACTGAAGCTTTCTTT. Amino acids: CASSRSGTLNTEAFF.